What follows are 20 T cell receptor beta chains derived from one specimen sequenced in a study of spatial heterogeneity in lung cancer. Time point denoted: sample taken at primary tumor resection. TCRdb reanalysed the 5' RACE reads using MiXCR and keeps one entry per CDR3 protein. The table shows 20,000 to 25,000 distinct CDR3 sequences, with around 5.8% occurring only once. Here the sequenced sample was PBMCs, taken at surgery. The receptor source for this set is a male donor with early-stage non-small cell lung cancer.

This clonotype occurred many times. The genes are TRBV4-2 and TRBJ2-1; TRBD2 is a possible D gene (5 bases). CDR3 length: 17 residues. V lost 1 base and J 4 bases, leaving 17 bases between the germline ends. Per germline, CDR1 LGHNA and CDR2 YNFKEQ. Here the CDR3 reads CASSQGETKASYNEQFF. The CDR3 DNA follows: TGTGCCAGCAGCCAAGGGGAGACCAAGGCGAGTTACAATGAGCAGTTCTTC.

This clonotype was seen many times. The rearrangement uses TRBV7-9 and TRBJ2-7; D may match TRBD1 or TRBD2 (6 bases each). V lost 4 bases, J lost 0 bases, and 19 bases lay in between. Germline V lookup: CDR1 SEHNR, CDR2 FQNEAQ (reference sequence). The CDR3 is 17 amino acids. The CDR3 DNA follows: TGTGCCAGCAGCTACCGTAGTTGGGGGGCCGACTCCTACGAGCAGTACTTC. Encoded protein: CASSYRSWGADSYEQYF.

In its sample, this clonotype was seen many times. CDR3 residues: CASSLFGEGSEAFF. CDR3 in DNA: TGCGCCAGCAGCTTGTTCGGGGAGGGGTCTGAAGCTTTCTTT. The rearrangement uses TRBV5-1 and TRBJ1-1; D is possibly TRBD1 (5 bases). Germline CDR1 and CDR2: SGHRS and YFSETQ. The CDR3 length is 14 residues. The V gene lost 1 base and the J gene lost 6 bases, with 13 bases spanning the gap.

The rearrangement uses TRBV2 and TRBJ1-1; D remains ambiguous. The V gene's germline CDR1 is SNHLY and CDR2 FYNNEI. This CDR3 has 12 residues. Trimming removed 7 bases from V and 5 bases from J, with 11 bases in between. CDR3 protein: CASTQTRTEAFF. CDR3 DNA: TGTGCCAGCACCCAAACCCGTACTGAAGCTTTCTTT.

This clonotype was detected many times. V gene TRBV3-1 combines with J gene TRBJ2-5; the D gene is possibly TRBD1 (5 bases). This CDR3 region has 14 residues. Germline lookup yields CDR1 LGHDT and CDR2 YNNKEL (reference sequence). V was cut by 4 bases and J by 2 bases, with 11 bases left in between. Written as DNA, the CDR3 is TGTGCCAGCAGCCGGCAGGGCGCTCAAGAGACCCAGTACTTC. Protein product: CASSRQGAQETQYF.

This clonotype was observed at least ten times. As DNA, the CDR3 is TGTGCCAGCAGCGTCTACAGGGGCCCCACAGATACGCAGTATTTT. It yields the protein CASSVYRGPTDTQYF. The chain employs TRBV6-2 or TRBV6-3 and TRBJ2-3; TRBD1 matches at 7 bases. V gave up 6 bases and J gave up 2 bases; unmatched junction bases: 8. CDR1 and CDR2 from the germline V gene are MNHEY and SVGEGT. The CDR3 sequence is 15 residues long.

There are many counts of this clonotype. This chain joins TRBV7-2 and TRBJ1-2; TRBD1 aligns across 8 bases. The CDR3 runs to 16 residues. Looked up from germline, CDR1 is SGHTA and CDR2 is FQGNSA. V lost 1 base to trimming and J lost 0 bases; unmatched junction nucleotides: 4. For the CDR3, the DNA is TGTGCCAGCAGCTTAGTGCGGACAGGGACTAACTATGGCTACACCTTC. It specifies CASSLVRTGTNYGYTF.

Within the sample, this clonotype is medium-sized (0.01 to 0.1%). This chain joins TRBV20-1 and TRBJ1-1, with D hard to call. Deletions cut 4 bases from V and 1 base from J, with 13 bases between. This CDR3 spans 14 amino acids. Germline values: CDR1 DFQATT, CDR2 SNEGSKA (reference sequence). The CDR3 bases are TGCAGTGCTAAGCCCCCTCTGGGGAACACTGAAGCTTTCTTT. Protein: CSAKPPLGNTEAFF.

There are many counts of this clonotype. The rearrangement joins TRBV21-1 to TRBJ1-2; the table's D call, TRBD1, has no DNA check behind it. TRBV21-1 is a pseudogene locus. The CDR3 contains 16 residues. This CDR3 reads CASSNYRPMGCNGYTF. The CDR3 DNA sequence: TGTGCCAGCAGCAACTACAGGCCCATGGGGTGCAATGGCTACACCTTC.

This clonotype appeared many times. The chain links TRBV15 to TRBJ2-1, with D possibly matching TRBD2 (5 bases). Trimming took 0 bases from V and 3 from J, leaving 6 bases between them. The CDR3 loop spans 14 amino acids. Germline V CDR1 and CDR2: LNHNV, YYDKDF (reference sequence). CDR3 bases: TGTGCCACCAGCAGAGAGAGGGTCTACAATGAGCAGTTCTTC. Amino acid sequence: CATSRERVYNEQFF.

This clonotype was seen many times. The genes are TRBV5-6 and TRBJ2-1; tentative D call: TRBD1 (6 bases). The CDR3 contains 15 residues. The V gene's germline CDR1 is SGHDT and CDR2 YYEEEE. V lost 4 bases and J lost 4, with 15 bases in between. CDR3 in DNA: TGTGCCAGCAGCCCCGCCGGGACACCATACAATGAGCAGTTCTTC. This translates into CASSPAGTPYNEQFF.

This clonotype appeared a few times. The genes are TRBV27 and TRBJ2-3; 15 positions agree with TRBD2. V shed 6 bases, J shed 0 bases, and the junction held 10 bases outside the gene matches. This CDR3 is built from 19 residues. CDR1 is MNHEY and CDR2 is SMNVEV in the germline V gene (reference sequence). The CDR3 DNA reads TGTGCCAGCAGCTACATCGGACTAGCGGGGGGGACAAGCACAGATACGCAGTATTTT. Amino acids: CASSYIGLAGGTSTDTQYF.

By frequency in the sample, this clonotype is medium-sized. The chain combines TRBV7-2 with TRBJ1-6; D not certain. Germline assignment: CDR1 SGHTA and CDR2 FQGNSA. Trimming cost V 2 bases and J 8 bases, with 10 bases left between them. The CDR3 consists of 14 residues. The CDR3 region is CASSLIVHYSPLHF. The CDR3 DNA reads as TGTGCCAGCAGCTTAATAGTGCACTATTCACCCCTCCACTTT.

This clonotype has ten or more counts. The V call is TRBV30, the J call TRBJ2-1; D is uncertain. The germline gives CDR1 GTSNPN, CDR2 SVGIG (reference sequence). Trimming took 1 base from V and 0 from J, leaving 13 bases between them. The CDR3 runs 16 residues. The CDR3 spells CAWSALLRSSYNEQFF. In nucleotides, the CDR3 is TGTGCCTGGAGTGCCCTGTTACGTAGCTCCTACAATGAGCAGTTCTTC.

A word on this clonotype: Just one base apart from a much larger clone, this may be a read error. This rearrangement joins TRBV19 to TRBJ1-5; the D gene is possibly TRBD1 (6 bases). CDR3 size: 15 residues. CDR1 and CDR2 from the germline V gene are LNHDA and SQIVND (reference sequence). Trimming shortened V by 7 bases and J by 7 bases, and 20 bases separated the two germline ends. CDR3 nucleotides: TGTGCCAGTACTCTTATGGGGGCGGGGAGGCAGCCCCAGCATTTT. This translates into CASTLMGAGRQPQHF.

The sample holds many counts of this clonotype. The V call is TRBV9, the J call TRBJ2-3; 7 bases line up with TRBD2. The CDR3 sequence is 16 residues long. Trimming took 1 base from V and 2 from J; bases not matched to a gene: 7. Germline V gene lookup returns CDR1 SGDLS and CDR2 YYNGEE. DNA for the CDR3: TGTGCCAGCAGCGTAAGCCCTAGCGGAAACACAGATACGCAGTATTTT. Protein sequence: CASSVSPSGNTDTQYF.

This clonotype was recorded at least ten times. The chain carries TRBV7-9 and TRBJ2-1; a weak D match, TRBD2 (6 bases). The V gene's germline CDR1 is SEHNR and CDR2 FQNEAQ (reference sequence). This CDR3 is built from 14 residues. The CDR3: CASRHVPLADEQFF. For the CDR3, the DNA is TGTGCGTCTAGGCACGTTCCGTTAGCGGATGAGCAGTTCTTC.

This clonotype showed up many times. The chain joins TRBV7-2 to TRBJ1-5, with 7 nucleotides matching TRBD1. The V gene's germline CDR1 is SGHTA and CDR2 FQGNSA. V was pared by 6 bases and J by 7 bases, with 6 bases of the junction left unmatched. There are 13 residues in the CDR3. CDR3 sequence reads: CASSRQGDQPQHF. DNA for the CDR3: TGTGCCAGCAGTCGACAGGGCGACCAGCCCCAGCATTTT.

This clonotype was detected only a few times. V usage is TRBV12-3 or TRBV12-4 and J usage is TRBJ2-2; D may be TRBD1 (5 bases). V gave up 3 bases and J gave up 5 bases, with 7 bases separating them. The CDR3 contains 13 residues. CDR3 in DNA: TGTGCCAGCAGTTTGCGACAGACCGGGGAGCTGTTTTTT. Translated: CASSLRQTGELFF.

This clonotype came up many times. This chain links TRBV5-6 with TRBJ2-6; 11 positions agree with TRBD1. Per the germline V gene, CDR1 is SGHDT and CDR2 is YYEEEE. Unmatched junction bases numbered 8, after V lost 4 bases and J lost 2 bases. CDR3 length: 18 amino acids. This CDR3 reads CASSPDRGRYPGANVLTF. In nucleotides, the CDR3 is TGTGCCAGCAGCCCGGACAGGGGGCGGTATCCTGGGGCCAACGTCCTGACTTTC.